The clone carrying this T cell receptor (beta chain) was seen more than once but under ten times. The antigen is not known. This sample was taken from a study of regulatory T cells in long-lasting Graves disease. Notes on the study in general: Persistent disease exhibited a predilection for TRBV28, TRBJ1-2 and TRBJ2-5.

CDR3 length: 14 residues. Germline lookup yields CDR1 MNHEY and CDR2 SVGEGT. V was cut by 4 bases and J by 5 bases, with 14 bases left in between. Time point denoted: newly diagnosed GD, antithyroid drugs for less than 3 months. Researchers made the TCR library from RNA that was extracted from PBMCs. CDR3 regions were amplified by Arm-PCR using iRepertoire HTBI primers to build TCR beta libraries. Each CDR3 protein gets one entry after TCRdb re-called the multiplex PCR reads with MiXCR. The sample contains 350,000 to 550,000 distinct CDR3 sequences, about 15% of which appear only once. These data also featured in a second study, about T cells in Graves' hyperthyroidism and ophthalmopathy.

V is TRBV6-2 or TRBV6-3 and J is TRBJ1-2, with D tentatively TRBD1 (5 bases). Material: peripheral blood mononuclear cells (PBMCs), obtained at new diagnosis, from a patient treated with antithyroid drugs. This sequence originates from a woman younger than 35 with Graves disease. CDR3 sequence: CASSWTPNSYGYTF. The CDR3 DNA follows: TGTGCCAGCAGTTGGACACCAAACTCATATGGCTACACCTTC.